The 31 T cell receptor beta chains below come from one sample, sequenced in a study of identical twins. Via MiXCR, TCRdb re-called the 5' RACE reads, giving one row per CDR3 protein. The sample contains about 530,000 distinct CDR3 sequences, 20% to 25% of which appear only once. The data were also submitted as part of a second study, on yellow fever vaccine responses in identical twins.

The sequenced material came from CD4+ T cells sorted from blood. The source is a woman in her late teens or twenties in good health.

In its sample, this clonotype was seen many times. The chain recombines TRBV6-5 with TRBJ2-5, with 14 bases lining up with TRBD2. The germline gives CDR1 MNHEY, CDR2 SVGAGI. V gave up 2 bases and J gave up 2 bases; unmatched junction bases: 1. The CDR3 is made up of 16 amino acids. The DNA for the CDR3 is TGTGCCAGCAGTTACGGGACTAGCGGGAGTCAAGAGACCCAGTACTTC. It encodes CASSYGTSGSQETQYF.

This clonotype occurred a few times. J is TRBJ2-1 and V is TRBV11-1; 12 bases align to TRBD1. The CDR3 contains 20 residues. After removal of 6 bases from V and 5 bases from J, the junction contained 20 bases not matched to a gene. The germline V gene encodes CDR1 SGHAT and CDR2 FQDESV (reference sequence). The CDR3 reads CASRTGTGGVKGLADNEQFF. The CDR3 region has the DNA TGTGCCAGCAGAACCGGGACAGGGGGCGTGAAGGGACTGGCCGACAATGAGCAGTTCTTC.

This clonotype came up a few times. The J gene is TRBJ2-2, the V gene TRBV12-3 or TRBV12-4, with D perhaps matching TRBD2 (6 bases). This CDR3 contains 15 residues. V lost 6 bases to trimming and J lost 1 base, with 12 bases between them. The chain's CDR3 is CASSQRRGNTGELFF. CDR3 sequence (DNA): TGTGCCAGCAGCCAGAGGCGGGGGAACACCGGGGAGCTGTTTTTT.

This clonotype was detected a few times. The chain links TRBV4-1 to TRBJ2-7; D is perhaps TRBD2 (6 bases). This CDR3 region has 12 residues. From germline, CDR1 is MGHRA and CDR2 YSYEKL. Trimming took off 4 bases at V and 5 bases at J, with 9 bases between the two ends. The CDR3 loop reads CASSPGTDEQYF. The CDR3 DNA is TGCGCCAGCAGCCCCGGGACTGACGAGCAGTACTTC.

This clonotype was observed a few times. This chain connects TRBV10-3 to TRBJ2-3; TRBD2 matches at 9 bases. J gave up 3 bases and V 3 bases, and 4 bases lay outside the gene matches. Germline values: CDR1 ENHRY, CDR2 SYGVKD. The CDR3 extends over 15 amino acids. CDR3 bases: TGTGCCATCAGTGAAAGTAGCGGGAGTACAGATACGCAGTATTTT. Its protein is CAISESSGSTDTQYF.

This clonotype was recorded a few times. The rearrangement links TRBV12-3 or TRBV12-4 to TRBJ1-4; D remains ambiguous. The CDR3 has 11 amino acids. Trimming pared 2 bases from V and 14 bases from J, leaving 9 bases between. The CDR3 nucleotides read TGTGCCAGCAGTTTATCTAGGGTGCTGTTTTTT. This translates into CASSLSRVLFF.

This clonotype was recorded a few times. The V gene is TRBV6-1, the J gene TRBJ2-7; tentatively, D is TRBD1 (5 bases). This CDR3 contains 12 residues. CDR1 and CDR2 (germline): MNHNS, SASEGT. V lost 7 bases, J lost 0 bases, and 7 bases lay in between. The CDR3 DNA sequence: TGTGCCAGCAAGGGGTTCTCCTACGAGCAGTACTTC. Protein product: CASKGFSYEQYF.

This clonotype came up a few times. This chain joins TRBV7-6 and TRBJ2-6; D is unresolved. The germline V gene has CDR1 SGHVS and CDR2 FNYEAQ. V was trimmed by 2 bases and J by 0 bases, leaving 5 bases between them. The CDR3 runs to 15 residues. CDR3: CASSLQASGANVLTF. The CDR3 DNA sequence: TGTGCCAGCAGCTTACAGGCCTCTGGGGCCAACGTCCTGACTTTC.

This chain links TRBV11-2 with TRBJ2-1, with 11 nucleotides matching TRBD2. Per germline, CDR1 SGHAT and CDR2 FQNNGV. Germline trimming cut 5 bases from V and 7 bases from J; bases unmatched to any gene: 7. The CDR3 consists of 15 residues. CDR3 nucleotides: TGTGCCAGCAGCAACTTAGCGGGGGGGGGTAATGAGCAGTTCTTC. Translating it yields CASSNLAGGGNEQFF. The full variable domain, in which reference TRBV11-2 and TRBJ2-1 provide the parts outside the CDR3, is EAGVAQSPRYKIIEKRQSVAFWCNPISGHATLYWYQQILGQGPKLLIQFQNNGVVDDSQLPKDRFSAERLKGVDSTLKIQPAKLEDSAVYLCASSNLAGGGNEQFFGPGTRLTVL.

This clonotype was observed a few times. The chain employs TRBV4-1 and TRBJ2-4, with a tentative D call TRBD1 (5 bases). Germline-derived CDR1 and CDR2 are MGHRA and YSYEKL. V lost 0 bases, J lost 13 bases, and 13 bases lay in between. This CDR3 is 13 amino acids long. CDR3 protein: CASSQDQGFRQYF. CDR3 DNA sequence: TGCGCCAGCAGCCAAGATCAGGGATTCAGGCAGTACTTC.

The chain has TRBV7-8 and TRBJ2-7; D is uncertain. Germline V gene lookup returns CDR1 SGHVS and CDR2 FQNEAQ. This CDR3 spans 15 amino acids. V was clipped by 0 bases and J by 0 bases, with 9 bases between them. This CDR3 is CASSLAATVSYEQYF. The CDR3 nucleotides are TGTGCCAGCAGCTTAGCGGCAACCGTCTCCTACGAGCAGTACTTC.

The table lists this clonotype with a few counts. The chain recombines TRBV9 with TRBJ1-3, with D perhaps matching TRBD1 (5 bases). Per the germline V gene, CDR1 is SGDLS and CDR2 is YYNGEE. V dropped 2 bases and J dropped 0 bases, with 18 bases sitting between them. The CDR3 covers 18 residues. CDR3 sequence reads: CASSVTTDSLFSGNTIYF. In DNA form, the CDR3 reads TGTGCCAGCAGCGTGACTACAGACAGTCTTTTCTCTGGAAACACCATATATTTT.

CDR3 amino acids: CASSAGAGVFTDTQYF. The CDR3 bases are TGTGCCAGCAGTGCCGGGGCGGGAGTATTCACAGATACGCAGTATTTT. This rearrangement joins TRBV2 to TRBJ2-3, with 7 bases that match TRBD2. Losses at the gene ends were 4 bases for V and 2 bases for J; bases not matched to a gene: 9. In germline, CDR1 is SNHLY, CDR2 FYNNEI. This CDR3 has 16 amino acids.

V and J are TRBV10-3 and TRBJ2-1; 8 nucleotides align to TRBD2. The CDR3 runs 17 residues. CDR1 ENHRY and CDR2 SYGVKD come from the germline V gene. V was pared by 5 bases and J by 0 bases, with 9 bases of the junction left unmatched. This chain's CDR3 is CAISTRERESSYNEQFF. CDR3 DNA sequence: TGTGCCATCAGTACCAGAGAGCGGGAGTCCTCCTACAATGAGCAGTTCTTC.

The CDR3 nucleotides read TGCGCCAGCAGTGACCGGTCCTACGAGCAGTACTTC. It yields the protein CASSDRSYEQYF. The chain employs TRBV10-1 and TRBJ2-7; D gene ambiguous. In germline, CDR1 is WNHNN, CDR2 SYGVQD (reference sequence). The CDR3 has 12 amino acids. Trimming removed 3 bases at V and 1 base at J, with 4 bases between.

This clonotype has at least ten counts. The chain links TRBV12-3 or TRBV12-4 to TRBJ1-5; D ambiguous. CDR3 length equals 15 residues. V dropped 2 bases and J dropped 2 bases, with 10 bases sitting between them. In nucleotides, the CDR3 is TGTGCCAGCAGTTTAACCGAACGGGGCAATCAGCCCCAGCATTTT. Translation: CASSLTERGNQPQHF.

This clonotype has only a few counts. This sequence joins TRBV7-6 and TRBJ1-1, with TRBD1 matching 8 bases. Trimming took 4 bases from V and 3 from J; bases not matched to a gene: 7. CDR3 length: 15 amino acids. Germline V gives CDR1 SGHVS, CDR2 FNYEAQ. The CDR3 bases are TGTGCCAGCAGCTCGACAGGGGCGCCATACACTGAAGCTTTCTTT. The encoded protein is CASSSTGAPYTEAFF. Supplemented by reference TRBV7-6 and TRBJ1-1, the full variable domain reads GAGVSQSPRYKVTKRGQDVALRCDPISGHVSLYWYRQALGQGPEFLTYFNYEAQQDKSGLPNDRFSAERPEGSISTLTIQRTEQRDSAMYRCASSSTGAPYTEAFFGQGTRLTVV.

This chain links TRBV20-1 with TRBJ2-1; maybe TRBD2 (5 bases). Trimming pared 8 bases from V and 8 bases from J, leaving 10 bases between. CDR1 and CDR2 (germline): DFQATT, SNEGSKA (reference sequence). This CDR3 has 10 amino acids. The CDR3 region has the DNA TGCAGTCTCCGGCGGGATGAGCAGTTCTTC. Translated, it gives CSLRRDEQFF.

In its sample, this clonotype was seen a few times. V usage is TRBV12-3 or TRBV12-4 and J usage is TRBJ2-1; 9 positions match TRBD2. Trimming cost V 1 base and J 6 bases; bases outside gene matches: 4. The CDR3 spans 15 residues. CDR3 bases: TGTGCCAGCAGTTTAGGTAGCGGGGGATTCAATGAGCAGTTCTTC. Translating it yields CASSLGSGGFNEQFF.

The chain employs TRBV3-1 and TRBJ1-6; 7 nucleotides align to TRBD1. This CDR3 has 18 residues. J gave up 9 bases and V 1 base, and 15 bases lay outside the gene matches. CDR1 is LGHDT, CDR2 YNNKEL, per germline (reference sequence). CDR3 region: CASSQGGHLQGRSSPLHF. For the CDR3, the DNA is TGTGCCAGCAGCCAAGGCGGGCACCTACAGGGGAGATCTTCACCCCTCCACTTT.

The CDR3 DNA reads as TGTGCCAGCAGTTACGGGCTACAAAACTATGGCTACACCTTC. This encodes CASSYGLQNYGYTF. The chain couples TRBV6-5 to TRBJ1-2; no definite D call. The CDR3 runs to 14 residues. V gave up 2 bases and J gave up 2 bases, with 9 bases separating them. Looked up from germline, CDR1 is MNHEY and CDR2 is SVGAGI.

The CDR3 nucleotides read TGTGCCACCAGTGACCGGGGCATTGAGCAGTTCTTC. Amino acids: CATSDRGIEQFF. The chain carries TRBV24-1 and TRBJ2-1; D may correspond to TRBD1 or TRBD2 (5 bases each). CDR1 and CDR2 (germline): KGHDR, SFDVKD. The V and J ends lost 4 bases and 9 bases respectively, with 9 bases between them. The CDR3 runs to 12 residues.

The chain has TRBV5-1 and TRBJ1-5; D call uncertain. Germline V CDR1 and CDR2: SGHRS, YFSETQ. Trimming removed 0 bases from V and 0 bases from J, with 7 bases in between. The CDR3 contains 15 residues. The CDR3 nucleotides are TGCGCCAGCAGCTTGGAGGCGTATAGCAATCAGCCCCAGCATTTT. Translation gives CASSLEAYSNQPQHF.

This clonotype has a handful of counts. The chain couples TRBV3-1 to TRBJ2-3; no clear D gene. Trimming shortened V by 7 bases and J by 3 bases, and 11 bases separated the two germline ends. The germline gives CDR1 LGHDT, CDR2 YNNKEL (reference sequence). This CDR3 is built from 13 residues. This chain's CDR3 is CASNPGRTDTQYF. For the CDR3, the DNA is TGTGCCAGCAATCCAGGAAGGACAGATACGCAGTATTTT.

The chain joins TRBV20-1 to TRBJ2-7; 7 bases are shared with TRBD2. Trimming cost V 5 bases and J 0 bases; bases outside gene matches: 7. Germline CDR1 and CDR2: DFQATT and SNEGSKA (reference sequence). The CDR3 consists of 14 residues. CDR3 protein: CSAGLAASSYEQYV. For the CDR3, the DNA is TGCAGTGCTGGGCTAGCGGCCTCCTCCTACGAGCAGTACGTC.

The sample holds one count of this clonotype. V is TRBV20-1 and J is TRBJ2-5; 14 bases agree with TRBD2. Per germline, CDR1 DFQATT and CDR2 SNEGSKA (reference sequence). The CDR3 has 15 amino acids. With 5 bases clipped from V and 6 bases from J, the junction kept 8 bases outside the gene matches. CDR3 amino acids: CSAALGTSGSKTQYF. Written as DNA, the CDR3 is TGCAGTGCTGCCTTAGGGACTAGCGGGAGTAAGACCCAGTACTTC.

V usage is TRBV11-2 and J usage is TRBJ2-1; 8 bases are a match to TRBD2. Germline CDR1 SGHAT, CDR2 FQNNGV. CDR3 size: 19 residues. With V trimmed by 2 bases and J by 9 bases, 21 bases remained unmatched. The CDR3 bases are TGTGCCAGCAGCTTAATAGCATCTGACCGCCGGGAGGGAATGACTGAGCAGTTCTTC. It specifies CASSLIASDRREGMTEQFF.

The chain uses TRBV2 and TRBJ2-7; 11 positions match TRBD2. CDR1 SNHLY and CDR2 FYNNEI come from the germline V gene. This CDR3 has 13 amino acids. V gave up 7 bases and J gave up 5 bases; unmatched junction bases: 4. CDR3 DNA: TGTGCCAGCAAACTAGCGGGAGAGAACGAGCAGTACTTC. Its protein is CASKLAGENEQYF.

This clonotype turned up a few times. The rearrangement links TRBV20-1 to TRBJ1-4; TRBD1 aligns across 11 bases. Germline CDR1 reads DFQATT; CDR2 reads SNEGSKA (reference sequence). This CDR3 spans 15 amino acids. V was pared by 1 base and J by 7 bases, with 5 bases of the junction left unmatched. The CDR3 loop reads CSARVWGTGGEKLFF. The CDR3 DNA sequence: TGCAGTGCTAGAGTTTGGGGGACAGGGGGTGAAAAACTGTTTTTT.

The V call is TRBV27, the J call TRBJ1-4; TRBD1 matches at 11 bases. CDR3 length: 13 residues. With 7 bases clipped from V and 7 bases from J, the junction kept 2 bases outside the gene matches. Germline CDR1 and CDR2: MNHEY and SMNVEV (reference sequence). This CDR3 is CASKGQGGEKLFF. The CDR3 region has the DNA TGTGCCAGCAAGGGACAGGGGGGTGAAAAACTGTTTTTT.

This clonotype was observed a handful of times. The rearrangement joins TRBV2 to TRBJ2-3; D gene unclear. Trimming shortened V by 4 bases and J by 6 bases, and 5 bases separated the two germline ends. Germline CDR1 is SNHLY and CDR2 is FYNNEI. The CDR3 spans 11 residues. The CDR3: CASSVPDTQYF. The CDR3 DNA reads TGTGCCAGCAGTGTCCCCGATACGCAGTATTTT.